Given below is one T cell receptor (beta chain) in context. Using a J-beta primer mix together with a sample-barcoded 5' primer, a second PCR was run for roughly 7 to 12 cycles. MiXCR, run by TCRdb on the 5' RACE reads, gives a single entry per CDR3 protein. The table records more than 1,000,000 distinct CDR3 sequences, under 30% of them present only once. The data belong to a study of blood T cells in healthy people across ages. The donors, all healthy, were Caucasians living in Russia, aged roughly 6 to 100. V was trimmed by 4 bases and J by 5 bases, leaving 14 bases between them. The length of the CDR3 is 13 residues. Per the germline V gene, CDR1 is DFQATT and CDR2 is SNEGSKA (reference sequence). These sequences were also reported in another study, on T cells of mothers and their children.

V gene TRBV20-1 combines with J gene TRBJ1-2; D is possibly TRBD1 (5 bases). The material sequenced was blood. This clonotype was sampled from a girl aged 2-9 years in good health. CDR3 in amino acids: CSATIDSTYGYTF. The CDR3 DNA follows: TGCAGTGCTACTATTGACAGCACTTATGGCTACACCTTC.